Presented here are 9 T cell receptor beta chains from one specimen sequenced in a study of T cell repertoires in cytomegalovirus infection. One entry per CDR3 protein, called by TCRdb with MiXCR from the reads. Found here are fewer than 350,000 distinct CDR3 sequences, approximately 9.5% of them singletons; the top ten hold 4.3%. Material for sequencing was PBMCs. These receptors were collected from a human donor in good health (CMV status not recorded). Some clones in this sample may be carry-over from other donors' samples.

This clonotype was observed many times. The CDR3 DNA sequence: TGCAGTGCTAGAGTCCCCCGGGGAGGGGTGACGCACGAGCAGTACTTC. This sequence encodes CSARVPRGGVTHEQYF. The chain uses TRBV20-1 and TRBJ2-7; 7 bases are shared with TRBD2. V dropped 1 base and J dropped 5; count of bases not matched to a gene: 14. CDR3 length: 16 residues. Per germline, CDR1 DFQATT and CDR2 SNEGSKA (reference sequence).

This clonotype was seen a few times. The chain links TRBV6-2 or TRBV6-3 to TRBJ2-1; TRBD2 agrees at 8 bases. Germline CDR1 and CDR2: MNHEY and SVGEGT. J gave up 3 bases and V 0 bases, and 7 bases lay outside the gene matches. The CDR3 runs 17 residues. The CDR3, as DNA: TGTGCCAGCAGTTACTCGCCGCCCGGGGGGGTCTACAATGAGCAGTTCTTC. Translation: CASSYSPPGGVYNEQFF.

This clonotype showed up many times. The J gene is TRBJ2-1, the V gene TRBV28, with unresolved D. Germline CDR1 and CDR2: MDHEN and SYDVKM. Between the trimmed V and J ends, which lost 6 bases and 9 bases, there was a span of 18 bases. This CDR3 has 14 residues. The CDR3 DNA follows: TGTGCCAGCAGGGGGTCGAGTCGCAGAACTGAGCAGTTCTTC. Translated, it gives CASRGSSRRTEQFF.

The sample holds a few counts of this clonotype. CDR3: CSARTTGAGNQPQHF. CDR3 DNA sequence: TGCAGTGCTAGGACGACAGGGGCGGGCAATCAGCCCCAGCATTTT. The chain carries TRBV20-1 and TRBJ1-5; 8 bases align to TRBD1. J was trimmed by 2 bases and V by 3 bases; bases with no gene match: 6. CDR3 length: 15 amino acids. Germline CDR1 DFQATT, CDR2 SNEGSKA (reference sequence).

This clonotype was observed many times. This chain joins TRBV7-2 and TRBJ2-7, with D possibly TRBD1 on 6 matching bases. V was cut by 5 bases and J by 0 bases, with 14 bases left in between. The germline V gene has CDR1 SGHTA and CDR2 FQGNSA. The CDR3 totals 15 residues. CDR3 residues: CASSNDRTRSYEQYF. CDR3 nucleotides: TGTGCCAGCAGCAATGACAGGACGCGCTCCTACGAGCAGTACTTC.

This clonotype showed up many times. This chain connects TRBV27 to TRBJ1-2; D might be TRBD1 (5 bases). The CDR3 covers 16 residues. V was trimmed by 8 bases and J by 4 bases, leaving 23 bases between them. The germline V gene has CDR1 MNHEY and CDR2 SMNVEV (reference sequence). CDR3 DNA sequence: TGTGCCAGCTCCCGCGAAAGGGGAGGACCAGGCTATGGCTACACCTTC. Translation: CASSRERGGPGYGYTF.

This clonotype turned up a few times. The CDR3 region has the DNA TGTGCCAGCAGCGGCGCAGGGAAAGGGAATGAGCAGTTCTTC. The encoded protein is CASSGAGKGNEQFF. The chain uses TRBV11-2 and TRBJ2-1; a possible D gene is TRBD1 (5 bases). CDR1 is SGHAT and CDR2 is FQNNGV in the germline V gene. There are 14 residues in the CDR3. V was clipped by 5 bases and J by 7 bases, with 15 bases between them.

This clonotype has ten or more counts. The CDR3 protein is CASSLDRNLYNEQFF. CDR3 nucleotides: TGCGCCAGCAGCTTAGACAGGAACCTTTACAATGAGCAGTTCTTC. This chain links TRBV5-1 with TRBJ2-1; D possibly corresponds to TRBD1 (6 bases). Germline V gives CDR1 SGHRS, CDR2 YFSETQ. Trimming shortened V by 2 bases and J by 4 bases, and 13 bases separated the two germline ends. The CDR3 sequence is 15 residues long.

The chain has TRBV20-1 and TRBJ1-1; 8 bases align to TRBD1. Germline V lookup: CDR1 DFQATT, CDR2 SNEGSKA (reference sequence). J lost 5 bases, V lost 3 bases, and 8 bases had no gene match. The CDR3 is 14 residues long. CDR3 sequence: CSASPVTGGTEAFF. The DNA of the CDR3 is TGCAGTGCTAGTCCAGTTACAGGGGGAACTGAAGCTTTCTTT.